This TCR beta chain is drawn from a study of cytomegalovirus exposure and HLA in healthy donors. As for the study in general: An analysis done earlier identified some 120 million unique TCR beta sequences from approximately 170 million T cells.

Germline loops: CDR1 SGDLS, CDR2 YYNGEE. Trimming pared 3 bases from V and 6 bases from J, leaving 7 bases between. The CDR3 contains 11 residues. In the PCR, 60 Vbeta and 13 Jbeta primers were used. Repertoires were generated with immunoSEQ multiplex PCR, while TCRdb's copy carries only in-frame clones and drops some. This repertoire includes roughly 70,000 clones. Study-level findings and limits: A likely sequencing artifact accounted for one observed cluster of highly shared sequence variants.

On this clone: What it binds is not known.

The TCR originated in a female donor in good health and CMV-seropositive. The sequencing input was PBMCs. The J gene is TRBJ2-7, the V gene TRBV9; D remains unclear. CDR3 in amino acids: CASSADSEQYF. The CDR3, as DNA: TGTGCCAGCAGCGCCGATAGCGAGCAGTACTTC.